What follows are 5 T cell receptor beta chains derived from one specimen sequenced in a study of blood T cell repertoires in COVID-19. This table comes from immunoSEQ multiplex PCR, and its TCRdb copy is limited to in-frame clones, with some not included. Found here are 200,000 to 250,000 clones, approximately 81% of them singletons; the top ten hold 0.98%. The specimen sequenced was peripheral blood. These receptors came from a man aged 40-49 years with acute or convalescent COVID-19.

V is TRBV2 and J is TRBJ2-7; unclear D gene. V lost 7 bases, J lost 4 bases, and 14 bases lay in between. The CDR3 totals 13 residues. Germline-derived CDR1 and CDR2 are SNHLY and FYNNEI. CDR3 in DNA: TGTGCCAGCACCGGCGCGGTTCCATACGAGCAGTACTTC. Protein: CASTGAVPYEQYF.

J is TRBJ2-5 and V is TRBV29-1; D may be TRBD1 (5 bases). This CDR3 has 13 residues. Trimming pared 6 bases from V and 5 bases from J, leaving 16 bases between. Germline V gene sequence: CDR1 SQVTM, CDR2 ANQGSEA. The CDR3 sequence is CSVPSPGIETQYF. In nucleotides, the CDR3 is TGCAGCGTCCCGTCCCCAGGGATCGAGACCCAGTACTTC.

The chain is built from TRBV6-2 or TRBV6-3 and TRBJ2-7; perhaps TRBD2 as D (6 bases). In germline, CDR1 is MNHEY, CDR2 SVGEGT. The CDR3 extends over 17 amino acids. The germline V and J ends were trimmed by 0 bases and 2 bases, with 17 bases remaining between them. The CDR3 sequence: CASSYSRLVEGTYEQYF. The DNA for the CDR3 is TGTGCCAGCAGTTACTCCCGGCTCGTGGAGGGAACCTACGAGCAGTACTTC.

The J gene is TRBJ1-5, the V gene TRBV6-2 or TRBV6-3; 7 bases line up with TRBD1. This CDR3 comprises 17 residues. Per the germline V gene, CDR1 is MNHEY and CDR2 is SVGEGT. The junction had 12 bases not matched to a gene; V was cut back by 5 bases and J by 2 bases. As DNA, the CDR3 is TGTGCCAGCAGTACAAAACGGACAGGTCTAGGCAATCAGCCCCAGCATTTT. Amino acids: CASSTKRTGLGNQPQHF.

The chain combines TRBV18 with TRBJ1-2, with 7 nucleotides matching TRBD1. Trimming at V came to 6 bases and at J to 2 bases, leaving 9 bases not matched to a gene. The CDR3 consists of 15 residues. CDR1 is KGHSH, CDR2 LQKENI, per germline. CDR3 DNA sequence: TGTGCCAGCTCCCAAGCTACAGGGGCAAACTATGGCTACACCTTC. The encoded protein is CASSQATGANYGYTF.